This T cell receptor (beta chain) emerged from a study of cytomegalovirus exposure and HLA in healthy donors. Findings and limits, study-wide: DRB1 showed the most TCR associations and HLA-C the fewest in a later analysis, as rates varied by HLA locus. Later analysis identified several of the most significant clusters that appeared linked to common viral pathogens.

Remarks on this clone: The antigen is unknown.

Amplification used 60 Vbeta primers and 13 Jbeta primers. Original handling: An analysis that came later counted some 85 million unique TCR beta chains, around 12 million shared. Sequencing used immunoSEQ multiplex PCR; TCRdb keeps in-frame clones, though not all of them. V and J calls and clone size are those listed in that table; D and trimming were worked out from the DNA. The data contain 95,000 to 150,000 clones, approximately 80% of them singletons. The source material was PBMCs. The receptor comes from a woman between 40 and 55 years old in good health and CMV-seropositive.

The CDR3 bases are TGTGCCAGCAGAGGACAGTTCACAGATACGCAGTATTTT. This codes for CASRGQFTDTQYF. V is TRBV27 and J is TRBJ2-3, with a weak D call TRBD1 (6 bases). From germline, CDR1 is MNHEY and CDR2 SMNVEV (reference sequence). Trimming shortened V by 6 bases and J by 2 bases, and 9 bases separated the two germline ends. CDR3 size: 13 residues.